These 28 T cell receptor beta chains share one sample of origin, sequenced in a study of shared clonotypes between healthy human individuals. Clones were sequenced by immunoSEQ multiplex PCR, and TCRdb holds only the in-frame ones, with some missing. Altogether 1.6 million or so clones are present, about 98.5% being singletons, with the ten largest covering approximately 0.4%. The source material was naive CD4+ T cells sorted from blood. Subset indicated: CD45RA+ positively selected. The receptors stem from a young man in good health.

This clone was counted a single time. This CDR3 reads CASSYPTTGPQETQYF. The CDR3 coding sequence is TGTGCCAGCAGTTACCCTACGACAGGCCCCCAAGAGACCCAGTACTTC. The chain uses TRBV6-5 and TRBJ2-5; TRBD1 is a possible D gene (6 bases). Germline V gene sequence: CDR1 MNHEY, CDR2 SVGAGI. The V end was cut by 2 bases, the J end by 1 base, with 14 bases between. The length of the CDR3 is 16 residues.

This clone appeared a single time. J is TRBJ2-7 and V is TRBV5-1; D is unclear. Germline-derived CDR1 and CDR2 are SGHRS and YFSETQ. V was clipped by 4 bases and J by 5 bases, with 19 bases between them. There are 15 residues in the CDR3. The CDR3 loop is CASSPTNSSPNEQYF. The CDR3 nucleotides are TGCGCCAGCAGCCCGACCAACTCGTCTCCTAACGAGCAGTACTTC.

The chain combines TRBV4-3 with TRBJ2-7, with D possibly matching TRBD1 (7 bases). Germline assignment: CDR1 LGHNA and CDR2 YSLEER. CDR3 length equals 16 residues. The V and J ends lost 1 base and 5 bases respectively, with 18 bases between them. This CDR3 is CASSQVGGGGSDEQYF. The CDR3 coding sequence is TGCGCCAGCAGCCAAGTGGGTGGAGGGGGCTCGGACGAGCAGTACTTC.

The rearrangement uses TRBV5-8 and TRBJ2-6; D is unclear. Germline V gene lookup returns CDR1 SGHTS and CDR2 YDEGEE. The CDR3 is 15 amino acids. V lost 7 bases to trimming and J lost 5 bases, with 16 bases between them. CDR3 sequence: CASQSTQSRANVLTF. CDR3 nucleotides: TGTGCCAGCCAATCCACACAAAGTCGGGCCAACGTCCTGACTTTC.

The chain recombines TRBV4-2 with TRBJ2-7; a weak D match, TRBD2 (5 bases). The CDR3 is made up of 16 amino acids. Trimming removed 0 bases from V and 5 bases from J, with 17 bases in between. From germline, CDR1 is LGHNA and CDR2 YNFKEQ. DNA of the CDR3: TGTGCCAGCAGCCAAGATCGGACGTCGGGGTTAGACGAGCAGTACTTC. This gives the protein CASSQDRTSGLDEQYF.

This chain connects TRBV27 to TRBJ2-5, with 7 positions matching TRBD1. Germline V gene lookup returns CDR1 MNHEY and CDR2 SMNVEV (reference sequence). The CDR3 covers 14 residues. J was trimmed by 4 bases and V by 5 bases; bases with no gene match: 7. As DNA, the CDR3 is TGTGCCAGCAGTGCAGACAGGGTTCGAGAGACCCAGTACTTC. Amino acid sequence: CASSADRVRETQYF.

This clone was detected only once. J is TRBJ2-7 and V is TRBV27, with TRBD2 matching 12 bases. The CDR3 is 17 amino acids. CDR1 is MNHEY, CDR2 SMNVEV, per germline (reference sequence). Germline trimming cut 6 bases from V and 2 bases from J; bases unmatched to any gene: 11. The CDR3 is CASSPLTSGRSAYEQYF. CDR3 DNA: TGTGCCAGCAGCCCCCTGACTAGCGGGAGAAGCGCCTACGAGCAGTACTTC.

The CDR3, as DNA: TGTGCCAGCTCTCAGGGGGGGAACAATCAGCCCCAGCATTTT. Translated, it gives CASSQGGNNQPQHF. The chain links TRBV18 to TRBJ1-5; 7 nucleotides match TRBD1. Germline CDR1 and CDR2: KGHSH and LQKENI. The CDR3 totals 14 residues. V was pared by 6 bases and J by 3 bases, with 5 bases of the junction left unmatched.

This clone was observed a single time. The V and J genes are TRBV5-1 and TRBJ1-1; no reliable D call. The CDR3 has 14 residues. V shed 0 bases and J shed 5 bases, with 11 bases lying between them. CDR1 is SGHRS and CDR2 is YFSETQ in the germline V gene. CDR3 DNA sequence: TGCGCCAGCAGCTTGGGGGGAAGTGAAACTGAAGCTTTCTTT. This gives the protein CASSLGGSETEAFF.

The J gene is TRBJ2-2, the V gene TRBV9; the match to TRBD2 covers 10 bases. The V and J ends lost 6 bases and 1 base, in that order; junction bases with no gene match: 6. Germline values: CDR1 SGDLS, CDR2 YYNGEE. The CDR3 is 16 residues long. Here the CDR3 reads CASNYLAGGNTGELFF. The CDR3 bases are TGTGCCAGCAATTATTTAGCGGGAGGGAACACCGGGGAGCTGTTTTTT.

About this clone: Other DNA sequences from this sample encode an identical CDR3 as well. The V call is TRBV19, the J call TRBJ2-2; D gene ambiguous. In germline, CDR1 is LNHDA, CDR2 SQIVND (reference sequence). The CDR3 is 14 amino acids. With 3 bases removed from V and 1 base from J, the gap between germline ends came to 6 bases. CDR3 DNA sequence: TGTGCCAGTAGTATGGGCGGGAACACCGGGGAGCTGTTTTTT. It yields the protein CASSMGGNTGELFF.

The rearrangement links TRBV29-1 to TRBJ1-2; the D is unclear. Germline CDR1 reads SQVTM; CDR2 reads ANQGSEA. This CDR3 spans 13 amino acids. V was shortened by 3 bases and J by 8 bases, with 16 bases between the two germline ends. Here the CDR3 DNA reads TGCAGCGTTGATCCGTCTTCGGGTTCGGGCTACACCTTC. It specifies CSVDPSSGSGYTF.

The chain links TRBV18 to TRBJ1-1, with 7 bases matching TRBD1. V lost 3 bases and J lost 7; bases outside the gene matches: 8. The length of the CDR3 is 14 residues. Germline lookup yields CDR1 KGHSH and CDR2 LQKENI. CDR3 sequence (DNA): TGTGCCAGCTCACCTACTTACAGGGGAGGTGAAGCTTTCTTT. It is translated as CASSPTYRGGEAFF.

In this sample, this clone turned up once. This chain links TRBV28 with TRBJ2-7; 9 nucleotides align to TRBD1. Germline trimming cut 2 bases from V and 4 bases from J; bases unmatched to any gene: 9. The CDR3 is made up of 16 amino acids. Germline V gene sequence: CDR1 MDHEN, CDR2 SYDVKM. The CDR3 DNA is TGTGCCAGCAGTTTAGGACCAGGACAGGGGCGATACGAGCAGTACTTC. It translates to CASSLGPGQGRYEQYF. Variable domain in full (rest from reference TRBV28 and TRBJ2-7): DVKVTQSSRYLVKRTGEKVFLECVQDMDHENMFWYRQDPGLGLRLIYFSYDVKMKEKGDIPEGYSVSREKKERFSLILESASTNQTSMYLCASSLGPGQGRYEQYFGPGTRLTVT.

The chain couples TRBV7-9 to TRBJ2-6; 7 bases fit TRBD1. V lost 0 bases and J lost 12; bases outside the gene matches: 11. CDR1 SEHNR and CDR2 FQNEAQ come from the germline V gene (reference sequence). The CDR3 is 16 residues long. This CDR3 reads CASSLATGMDRSVLTF. The CDR3 bases are TGTGCCAGCAGCTTAGCGACAGGGATGGATCGTAGCGTCCTGACTTTC.

The rearrangement joins TRBV29-1 to TRBJ2-7, with a weak D call TRBD1 (6 bases). This CDR3 is built from 12 residues. Trimming shortened V by 1 base and J by 7 bases, and 11 bases separated the two germline ends. The V gene's germline CDR1 is SQVTM and CDR2 ANQGSEA. The CDR3 nucleotides are TGCAGCGTTGAAGGTAACAGGGAGGAGCAGTACTTC. Translation: CSVEGNREEQYF.

This chain connects TRBV2 to TRBJ2-2, with D unresolved. Trimming took off 6 bases at V and 4 bases at J, with 12 bases between the two ends. The length of the CDR3 is 14 residues. In germline, CDR1 is SNHLY, CDR2 FYNNEI. CDR3 amino acids: CASSVLKATGELFF. The DNA of the CDR3 is TGTGCCAGCAGCGTACTAAAGGCCACCGGGGAGCTGTTTTTT.

V and J are TRBV5-6 and TRBJ2-7; 7 bases map to TRBD1. The junction had 7 bases not matched to a gene; V was cut back by 3 bases and J by 1 base. CDR1 SGHDT and CDR2 YYEEEE come from the germline V gene. This CDR3 region has 15 residues. The CDR3 region is CASSYKTGRSYEQYF. CDR3 bases: TGTGCCAGCAGCTATAAGACAGGGCGGTCCTACGAGCAGTACTTC.

For this clone: Additional DNA sequences in this sample encode the identical CDR3. The chain links TRBV5-1 to TRBJ2-2, with D perhaps matching TRBD1 (5 bases). CDR1 and CDR2 (germline): SGHRS, YFSETQ. V lost 0 bases, J lost 2 bases, and 8 bases lay in between. The CDR3 has 15 amino acids. CDR3 in DNA: TGCGCCAGCAGCTTGGCAGGGCCCAACACCGGGGAGCTGTTTTTT. Translated, it gives CASSLAGPNTGELFF.

The rearrangement joins TRBV9 to TRBJ2-1; possibly TRBD2 for D (6 bases). Germline assignment: CDR1 SGDLS and CDR2 YYNGEE. The CDR3 has 16 residues. V lost 1 base, J lost 4 bases, and 15 bases lay in between. CDR3 amino acids: CASSVREASVYNEQFF. CDR3 bases: TGTGCCAGCAGCGTAAGGGAGGCTAGTGTTTACAATGAGCAGTTCTTC.

For this clone: The sample has other DNA sequences that encode this CDR3 too. The chain has TRBV27 and TRBJ1-5, with a weak D call TRBD1 (6 bases). V lost 4 bases and J lost 6, with 13 bases in between. The CDR3 has 14 amino acids. The germline CDR1 and CDR2 sequences are MNHEY and SMNVEV (reference sequence). The CDR3 DNA reads as TGTGCCAGCAGTTCTAGGGGGGAACGTCAGCCCCAGCATTTT. Protein: CASSSRGERQPQHF.

The chain recombines TRBV28 with TRBJ2-1; D not resolved. CDR3 size: 12 residues. Trimming removed 5 bases from V and 8 bases from J, with 10 bases in between. Germline V gene sequence: CDR1 MDHEN, CDR2 SYDVKM. CDR3 in amino acids: CASSGPRDEQFF. CDR3 sequence (DNA): TGTGCCAGCAGTGGACCACGGGATGAGCAGTTCTTC.

Worth noting for this clone: Other DNA sequences within the sample encode an identical CDR3. The chain links TRBV28 to TRBJ1-1; no firm D call. Per germline, CDR1 MDHEN and CDR2 SYDVKM. The CDR3 extends over 13 amino acids. Between the trimmed V and J ends, which lost 3 bases and 2 bases, there was a span of 7 bases. The CDR3 DNA follows: TGTGCCAGCAGTTTTGCAGGCAACACTGAAGCTTTCTTT. Its protein is CASSFAGNTEAFF.

The chain combines TRBV10-3 with TRBJ1-1, with D hard to call. The CDR3 loop spans 13 amino acids. Per germline, CDR1 ENHRY and CDR2 SYGVKD. V was cut by 3 bases and J by 5 bases, with 10 bases left in between. The CDR3 DNA reads as TGTGCCATCAGTGACGGGTTCGGAACTGAAGCTTTCTTT. Amino acids: CAISDGFGTEAFF.

This clone was counted a single time. J is TRBJ2-1 and V is TRBV9, with D unclear. Germline CDR1 reads SGDLS; CDR2 reads YYNGEE. V was clipped by 2 bases and J by 0 bases, with 18 bases between them. The CDR3 extends over 18 amino acids. The DNA for the CDR3 is TGTGCCAGCAGCGTTGGGGATCCCCGATTCTACTCCTACAATGAGCAGTTCTTC. Its translation is CASSVGDPRFYSYNEQFF.

In the case of this clone: The sample has other DNA sequences that encode this CDR3 too. The J gene is TRBJ2-1, the V gene TRBV7-2, with D hard to call. Trimming removed 5 bases from V and 2 bases from J, with 10 bases in between. Germline CDR1 reads SGHTA; CDR2 reads FQGNSA. CDR3 length equals 14 residues. CDR3 nucleotide sequence: TGTGCCAGCAGCCTGGCGTTGGCCTACAATGAGCAGTTCTTC. Amino acids: CASSLALAYNEQFF.

This chain joins TRBV5-1 and TRBJ2-5, with D perhaps TRBD1 or TRBD2 (6 bases each). The V gene lost 1 base and the J gene lost 4 bases, with 14 bases spanning the gap. This CDR3 comprises 15 residues. Per the germline V gene, CDR1 is SGHRS and CDR2 is YFSETQ. This chain's CDR3 is CASSLSSGGGETQYF. Here the CDR3 DNA reads TGCGCCAGCAGCTTGTCATCTGGAGGGGGAGAGACCCAGTACTTC.

The chain links TRBV6-5 to TRBJ2-5, with D tentatively TRBD2 (5 bases). This CDR3 has 15 residues. CDR1 MNHEY and CDR2 SVGAGI come from the germline V gene. V was clipped by 4 bases and J by 0 bases, with 12 bases between them. CDR3 amino acids: CASSFSGLYQETQYF. CDR3 nucleotides: TGTGCCAGCAGTTTCTCGGGGTTGTACCAAGAGACCCAGTACTTC.